A selection of T cell receptor beta chains follows, all from one sample in a study of early T cells in non-severe SARS-CoV-2 infection. MiXCR was run by TCRdb on the 5' RACE reads, yielding one entry per CDR3 protein. The data show some 50,000 distinct CDR3 sequences, 4% to 5% seen once. Sequencing was done on a sample of whole blood. The origin of the receptors is an adult who was a healthcare worker with PCR-confirmed SARS-CoV-2 infection or an uninfected control (not recorded which). The CDR3 runs from the conserved cysteine through the conserved F or W. Expanded clones are given a class, and other clones once, few, many or no size at all.

CDR3aa	j_gene	v_gene	abundance
CASSLGPDPFGEQFF	TRBJ2-1	TRBV5-1	many
CAGTSGADYRQFF	TRBJ2-1	TRBV6-1	many
CASSLTHGSADTQYF	TRBJ2-3	TRBV7-3	many
CASSESIEYEQYF	TRBJ2-7	TRBV10-1	many
CASSSQANQPQHF	TRBJ1-5	TRBV19	many
CASSQEINYGYTF	TRBJ1-2	TRBV14	many
CASSIRSTGDYEQYF	TRBJ2-7	TRBV7-2	-
CASSDWRAQPQHF	TRBJ1-5	TRBV2	many
CSVVVREGDYTF	TRBJ1-2	TRBV29-1	many
CASSGGPASGGEQYF	TRBJ2-7	TRBV2	-
CASSSDGGLLYEQYF	TRBJ2-7	TRBV5-1	many
CSARDRQATWAEAFF	TRBJ1-1	TRBV20-1	medium-sized
CASSRRSWYQGERITGELFF	TRBJ2-2	TRBV27	large
CASSLLDSPYEQYF	TRBJ2-7	TRBV5-6	few
CAWSVLTASTDTQYF	TRBJ2-3	TRBV30	few
CSARSGRGETQYF	TRBJ2-5	TRBV20-1	many
CASSQKGRLGSYEQYF	TRBJ2-7	TRBV18	-
CSAVNAGAGTDTQYF	TRBJ2-3	TRBV20-1	-
CASSQGQGTYGYTF	TRBJ1-2	TRBV14	few
CASSFYRDADTEAFF	TRBJ1-1	TRBV7-9	few
CASTLDRGHEQYF	TRBJ2-7	TRBV7-9	many
CASSPLYGSTEAFF	TRBJ1-1	TRBV6-5	many
CASSLGYYNEQFF	TRBJ2-1	TRBV11-2	few
CASSVAAPDNTIYF	TRBJ1-3	TRBV9	-
CASSRTSSYNEQFF	TRBJ2-1	TRBV27	medium-sized
CASSLNFFEQYF	TRBJ2-7	TRBV5-8	-
CASSFKGGRDSYGYTF	TRBJ1-2	TRBV7-9	many
CASRPGLGESGANVLTF	TRBJ2-6	TRBV5-1	many
CSVEDLGDSTYEQYF	TRBJ2-7	TRBV29-1	many
CASSPQTVAGAVPQHF	TRBJ1-5	TRBV6-5	many
CASRSQQARSTDTQYF	TRBJ2-3	TRBV5-4	few
CSSLRARDEQFF	TRBJ2-1	TRBV29-1	many
CASSLEGQATDTQYF	TRBJ2-3	TRBV5-1	many
CASSRLAGGTEAFF	TRBJ1-1	TRBV14	many
CASSSGLETEAFF	TRBJ1-1	TRBV7-9	few
CASSHDVTGELFF	TRBJ2-2	TRBV7-9	many
CASSQVAVAGGYSYEQYF	TRBJ2-7	TRBV4-2	many
CASSRTSGRAFDTQYF	TRBJ2-3	TRBV7-2	many
CASSLAMAGDSPYGYTF	TRBJ1-2	TRBV7-9	many
CASSFGQGFYEQYF	TRBJ2-7	TRBV5-1	many
CASSYGQDTDTQYF	TRBJ2-3	TRBV6-6	many
CASSSGQGRNEQFF	TRBJ2-1	TRBV7-9	few